This is a list of T cell receptor beta chains from one sample in a study of T cells after yellow fever vaccination. TCRdb itself ran the 5' RACE reads through MiXCR, one entry per CDR3 protein. This sample yields 620,000 or so distinct CDR3 sequences, of which roughly 17% are seen a single time; 15% to 20% belongs to the top ten. Sample: PBMCs, taken 5 days after the first yellow fever vaccination. The source is a man younger than 30 who received the YFV17D yellow fever vaccine. The CDR3 runs from the conserved cysteine through the conserved F or W. The D gene is left open where the match is weak. Size values are once, few and many counts, or a class for expanded clones, and some rows have none.

clone_size: few
j_call: TRBJ2-3
d_call: TRBD2
cdr3_length: 16
v_call: TRBV7-9
cdr3_nt: TGTGCCAGCAGCTTGACTAGCGGGGGATCCACAGATACGCAGTATTTT
cdr3_aa: CASSLTSGGSTDTQYF

clone_size: many
j_call: TRBJ1-5
d_call: NA
cdr3_length: 13
v_call: TRBV12-3/TRBV12-4
cdr3_nt: TGTGCCAGCAGTTCATTGGTCGATCAGCCCCAGCATTTT
cdr3_aa: CASSSLVDQPQHF

clone_size: few
j_call: TRBJ1-5
d_call: NA
cdr3_length: 11
v_call: TRBV6-6
cdr3_nt: TGTGCCAGCAGAAGCGTGGAGCCCCAGCATTTT
cdr3_aa: CASRSVEPQHF

clone_size: NA
j_call: TRBJ1-2
d_call: NA
cdr3_length: 17
v_call: TRBV7-9
cdr3_nt: TGTGCCAGCATCTCGACAAGTAACAGGGAGGCTAACTATGGCTACACCTTC
cdr3_aa: CASISTSNREANYGYTF

clone_size: NA
j_call: TRBJ2-5
d_call: TRBD2
cdr3_length: 15
v_call: TRBV29-1
cdr3_nt: TGCAGCGCTAGGAGGAATAGCGGGGGAGGGGGGACCCAGTACTTC
cdr3_aa: CSARRNSGGGGTQYF

clone_size: NA
j_call: TRBJ1-5
d_call: NA
cdr3_length: 14
v_call: TRBV18
cdr3_nt: TGTGCCAGCTCATCAGAAACAGGCAATCAGCCCCAGCATTTT
cdr3_aa: CASSSETGNQPQHF

clone_size: NA
j_call: TRBJ2-2
d_call: NA
cdr3_length: 16
v_call: TRBV6-1
cdr3_nt: TGTGCCAGCAGTCGGCTGGTTGTGGGGATTAACGGGGAGCTGTTTTTT
cdr3_aa: CASSRLVVGINGELFF

clone_size: NA
j_call: TRBJ1-4
d_call: TRBD1
cdr3_length: 15
v_call: TRBV19
cdr3_nt: TGTGCCAGTAGTATCGTAGAGGGGGCGGAAGAAAAACTGTTTTTT
cdr3_aa: CASSIVEGAEEKLFF

clone_size: NA
j_call: TRBJ2-7
d_call: NA
cdr3_length: 12
v_call: TRBV20-1
cdr3_nt: TGCAGTGCTAGAGATAGGGCCCACGAGCAGTACTTC
cdr3_aa: CSARDRAHEQYF

clone_size: NA
j_call: TRBJ1-2
d_call: NA
cdr3_length: 15
v_call: TRBV4-2
cdr3_nt: TGTGCCAGCAGCGTAGCCGGGCGGATTAACTATGGCTACACCTTC
cdr3_aa: CASSVAGRINYGYTF

clone_size: NA
j_call: TRBJ2-7
d_call: TRBD2
cdr3_length: 13
v_call: TRBV7-2
cdr3_nt: TGTGCCAGCAGCGTTAGCGGGGACTACGAGCAGTACTTC
cdr3_aa: CASSVSGDYEQYF

clone_size: NA
j_call: TRBJ1-5
d_call: NA
cdr3_length: 14
v_call: TRBV19
cdr3_nt: TGTGCCAGTAGCACAACAGGGCGGCCTCAGCCCCAGCATTTT
cdr3_aa: CASSTTGRPQPQHF

clone_size: few
j_call: TRBJ1-5
d_call: TRBD1
cdr3_length: 14
v_call: TRBV27
cdr3_nt: TGTGCCAGCAGAAGGACAGGGGGAATTCAGCCCCAGCATTTT
cdr3_aa: CASRRTGGIQPQHF

clone_size: few
j_call: TRBJ2-1
d_call: TRBD1
cdr3_length: 15
v_call: TRBV6-2/TRBV6-3
cdr3_nt: TGTGCCAGTAGAACCCCCGGGACAGCTAGTAATGAGCAGTTCTTC
cdr3_aa: CASRTPGTASNEQFF

clone_size: many
j_call: TRBJ1-1
d_call: NA
cdr3_length: 13
v_call: TRBV4-1
cdr3_nt: TGCGCCAGCAGCCGGGGCCCGAACACTGAAGCTTTCTTT
cdr3_aa: CASSRGPNTEAFF

clone_size: few
j_call: TRBJ2-1
d_call: TRBD1
cdr3_length: 15
v_call: TRBV10-3
cdr3_nt: TGTGCCATCAACAGCAAGGGACAGGCCTACAATGAGCAGTTCTTC
cdr3_aa: CAINSKGQAYNEQFF

clone_size: NA
j_call: TRBJ2-6
d_call: TRBD1
cdr3_length: 18
v_call: TRBV19
cdr3_nt: TGTGCCAGTGGCCCTGGGACAGGGGGCCTGCGGGGGGCCAACGTCCTGACTTTC
cdr3_aa: CASGPGTGGLRGANVLTF

clone_size: many
j_call: TRBJ1-6
d_call: NA
cdr3_length: 12
v_call: TRBV15
cdr3_nt: TGTGCCACCAGCAGAGAAAATTCACCCCTCCACTTT
cdr3_aa: CATSRENSPLHF

clone_size: many
j_call: TRBJ1-5
d_call: NA
cdr3_length: 14
v_call: TRBV12-3/TRBV12-4
cdr3_nt: TGTGCCAGCACCTCCGGTACTAGCAATCAGCCCCAGCATTTT
cdr3_aa: CASTSGTSNQPQHF

clone_size: few
j_call: TRBJ2-5
d_call: NA
cdr3_length: 15
v_call: TRBV15
cdr3_nt: TGTGCCACCAGCCTTAGACGCACGACGCCAGAGACCCAGTACTTC
cdr3_aa: CATSLRRTTPETQYF

clone_size: few
j_call: TRBJ2-4
d_call: NA
cdr3_length: 15
v_call: TRBV4-2
cdr3_nt: TGTGCCAGCAGCCCCTTTGGGGGGGCGGAAAACATTCAGTACTTC
cdr3_aa: CASSPFGGAENIQYF

clone_size: NA
j_call: TRBJ2-7
d_call: TRBD2
cdr3_length: 16
v_call: TRBV2
cdr3_nt: TGTGCCAGCAACCCATCCACTAGCGGGAACTCCTACGAGCAGTACTTC
cdr3_aa: CASNPSTSGNSYEQYF

clone_size: NA
j_call: TRBJ2-2
d_call: NA
cdr3_length: 14
v_call: TRBV6-2/TRBV6-3
cdr3_nt: TGTGCCAGCAAAGGCCTGACTCCGGGGCGGGAGCTGTTTTTT
cdr3_aa: CASKGLTPGRELFF

clone_size: few
j_call: TRBJ1-1
d_call: NA
cdr3_length: 14
v_call: TRBV5-1
cdr3_nt: TGCGCCAGCAGCCTAATGGCGGGGGCCACTGAAGCTTTCTTT
cdr3_aa: CASSLMAGATEAFF

clone_size: few
j_call: TRBJ1-2
d_call: TRBD1
cdr3_length: 15
v_call: TRBV20-1
cdr3_nt: TGCAGTGCTAGTCCACCTGACAGGGGTGGGTATGGCTACACCTTC
cdr3_aa: CSASPPDRGGYGYTF

clone_size: NA
j_call: TRBJ2-5
d_call: TRBD1
cdr3_length: 15
v_call: TRBV7-8
cdr3_nt: TGTGCCAGCAGCACTTGGACAGGGAAGCAAGAGACCCAGTACTTC
cdr3_aa: CASSTWTGKQETQYF

clone_size: few
j_call: TRBJ1-2
d_call: NA
cdr3_length: 12
v_call: TRBV29-1
cdr3_nt: TGCAGCGTTGGAAGGGGGAACTATGGCTACACCTTC
cdr3_aa: CSVGRGNYGYTF

clone_size: NA
j_call: TRBJ2-7
d_call: TRBD2
cdr3_length: 16
v_call: TRBV11-1
cdr3_nt: TGTGCCAGCAGCATCCCAGGACTAGCCTGGTCTGAGGAGCAGTACTTC
cdr3_aa: CASSIPGLAWSEEQYF

clone_size: NA
j_call: TRBJ1-2
d_call: TRBD1
cdr3_length: 15
v_call: TRBV7-8
cdr3_nt: TGTGCCAGCAGCTTAGTGACAGGGGATCACTATGGCTACACCTTC
cdr3_aa: CASSLVTGDHYGYTF

clone_size: few
j_call: TRBJ2-2
d_call: NA
cdr3_length: 15
v_call: TRBV10-1
cdr3_nt: TGCGCCAGCAGTGCTGTCGGGTCCAACACCGGGGAGCTGTTTTTT
cdr3_aa: CASSAVGSNTGELFF

clone_size: NA
j_call: TRBJ1-2
d_call: NA
cdr3_length: 15
v_call: TRBV5-1
cdr3_nt: TGCGCCAGCAGCTTGAGCGGAGCAGGGACGGGAGGCTACACCTTC
cdr3_aa: CASSLSGAGTGGYTF

clone_size: NA
j_call: TRBJ2-3
d_call: NA
cdr3_length: 15
v_call: TRBV14
cdr3_nt: TGTGCCAGCAGCCAAGCAAGGGGCCAGTCAGATACGCAGTATTTT
cdr3_aa: CASSQARGQSDTQYF

clone_size: NA
j_call: TRBJ1-1
d_call: NA
cdr3_length: 11
v_call: TRBV6-5
cdr3_nt: TGTGCCAGCAGCTCGAGCACTGAAGCTTTCTTT
cdr3_aa: CASSSSTEAFF

clone_size: NA
j_call: TRBJ2-1
d_call: NA
cdr3_length: 15
v_call: TRBV10-2
cdr3_nt: TGCGCCAGCAGTGTTAAGGGGGTTGGACTCAATGAGCAGTTCTTC
cdr3_aa: CASSVKGVGLNEQFF

clone_size: NA
j_call: TRBJ2-6
d_call: NA
cdr3_length: 15
v_call: TRBV6-2/TRBV6-3
cdr3_nt: TGTGCCAGCAGAAAGCCGCTCTCTGGGGCCAACGTCCTGACTTTC
cdr3_aa: CASRKPLSGANVLTF

clone_size: NA
j_call: TRBJ1-4
d_call: TRBD1
cdr3_length: 15
v_call: TRBV7-6
cdr3_nt: TGTGCCAGCAGCTCCGACAGGGGCCCCTCTGAAAAACTGTTTTTT
cdr3_aa: CASSSDRGPSEKLFF

clone_size: few
j_call: TRBJ2-3
d_call: NA
cdr3_length: 16
v_call: TRBV12-3/TRBV12-4
cdr3_nt: TGTGCCAGCAGCCAACCTACGGGCCGCCAACTGGATACGCAGTATTTT
cdr3_aa: CASSQPTGRQLDTQYF

clone_size: many
j_call: TRBJ2-1
d_call: TRBD1
cdr3_length: 14
v_call: TRBV4-3
cdr3_nt: TGCGCCAGCAGCCCCCAGACAGGGAGAGATGAGCAGTTCTTC
cdr3_aa: CASSPQTGRDEQFF

clone_size: few
j_call: TRBJ2-1
d_call: TRBD1
cdr3_length: 13
v_call: TRBV10-3
cdr3_nt: TGTGCCATCACGGGACAGCTCTACAATGAGCAGTTCTTC
cdr3_aa: CAITGQLYNEQFF

clone_size: NA
j_call: TRBJ1-2
d_call: NA
cdr3_length: 15
v_call: TRBV19
cdr3_nt: TGTGCCAGTAGTATAGATCCCTCCGGGACAAGGGGCTACACCTTC
cdr3_aa: CASSIDPSGTRGYTF